This T cell receptor beta chain was sequenced during a study of spatial heterogeneity in lung cancer (dated by TCRdb to about 2019). At the level of the whole study: Samples were obtained from approximately 77 patients with early-stage, untreated non-small cell lung cancer from the lung TRACERx cohort. TCR alpha and beta repertoires were quantitatively compared across multiple tumor regions, matched nontumor lung and blood in non-small cell lung cancer. Nonsynonymous mutation counts, determined by whole-exome sequencing of tumor tissue, were related to features of the TCR repertoire. In the raw uncorrected reads, each unique combination of TCR and UMI appeared on average more than ten times. At surgery, some 220 tumor regions, approximately 64 matched nontumor lung samples and 45 to 60 PBMC samples were TCR-sequenced for both alpha and beta chains. More beta-chain than alpha-chain transcripts were consistently detected, likely reflecting higher beta-chain transcript abundance. Follow-up PBMC samples were sequenced whenever the samples were available, and the median time to follow-up was around 2 years after resection.

Libraries were built with 5' RACE. Sequencing relied on a NextSeq 500. To allow correction of PCR and sequencing errors, the TCR library protocol tagged every TCR cDNA molecule with a unique molecular identifier. For the original study's pipeline: Decombinator tools were used for TCR identification, UMI-based error correction and CDR3 extraction. TCRs above a frequency of 2 per 1,000, corresponding to the top 1% of the tumor frequency distribution, were defined as expanded. Rényi diversity was computed with the R vegan package after subsampling each repertoire 100 times to 5,000 TCRs. To build CDR3 similarity networks, amino acid triplet string-kernel similarity was used, and CDR3s were connected when their pairwise similarity was above 0.82. In-frame beta chains were kept once TCRdb had trimmed the public reads at Q25 with fastp and called clones with MiXCR. Rows with one shared CDR3 protein collapse into an entry with the most common genes and DNA. TCRdb's processing, not the authors', yielded these V and J calls. The sample table holds more than 95,000 distinct CDR3 sequences, of which approximately 12% were seen once. Of the sample, roughly 15% is held by the ten largest clones.

Germline trimming: 8 bases from V, 3 bases from J; junction bases outside gene matches: 8. According to the germline V gene, CDR1 reads SQVTM and CDR2 reads ANQGSEA. CDR3 length: 14 amino acids, cysteine to phenylalanine. Only the CDR3 region is kept as DNA, spanning 42 bases read in frame from base 1. The time point label here, explained by the study, means: blood at routine non-recurrence follow-up after resection. For TCR sequencing, whole RNA was extracted from tumor and nontumor lung tissue, or from cryopreserved PBMC samples, and no cell sorting was done. Only patients with enough RNA available from two or more tumor regions were chosen for TCR sequencing. What the research found in general, with its limitations: Confirming at a functional level the hypothesis that regional TCRs recognize regional mutations was considered to require additional single-cell paired TCR alpha and beta sequencing. Only 13 to 15 patients were included in the comparisons of baseline and follow-up blood repertoires. Ubiquitous expanded tumor TCRs were found in blood more often at tumor resection than at routine follow-up.

Regarding this clonotype: Its antigen is currently not known. Base qualities are not recorded, but no much larger clone differs from it by a single base.

The material was PBMCs, obtained at follow-up. This sequence originates from a male donor with early-stage non-small cell lung cancer. The sequence links TRBV29-1 to TRBJ2-3, with TRBD1 identical over 10 junction bases. The nucleotides read TGCAGCAAAAAGACAGGGGGCAGGACAGATACGCAGTATTTT. Its product reads: CSKKTGGRTDTQYF.